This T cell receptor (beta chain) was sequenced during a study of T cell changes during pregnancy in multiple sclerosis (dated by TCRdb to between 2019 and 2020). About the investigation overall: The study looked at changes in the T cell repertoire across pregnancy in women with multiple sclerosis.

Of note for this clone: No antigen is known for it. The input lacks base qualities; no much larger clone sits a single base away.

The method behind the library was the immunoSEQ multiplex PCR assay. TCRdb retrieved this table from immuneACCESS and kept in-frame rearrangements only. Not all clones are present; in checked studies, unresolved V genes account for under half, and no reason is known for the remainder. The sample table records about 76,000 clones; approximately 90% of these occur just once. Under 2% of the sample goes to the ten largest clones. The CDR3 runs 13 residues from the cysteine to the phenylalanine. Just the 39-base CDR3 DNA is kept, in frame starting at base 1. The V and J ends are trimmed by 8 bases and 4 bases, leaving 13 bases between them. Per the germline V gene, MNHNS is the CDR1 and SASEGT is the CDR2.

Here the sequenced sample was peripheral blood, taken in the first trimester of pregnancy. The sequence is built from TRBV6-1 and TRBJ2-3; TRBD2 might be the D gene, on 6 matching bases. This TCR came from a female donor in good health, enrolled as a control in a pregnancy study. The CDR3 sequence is CASQGLIPDTQYF. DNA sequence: TGTGCCAGCCAAGGACTAATCCCAGATACGCAGTATTTT.